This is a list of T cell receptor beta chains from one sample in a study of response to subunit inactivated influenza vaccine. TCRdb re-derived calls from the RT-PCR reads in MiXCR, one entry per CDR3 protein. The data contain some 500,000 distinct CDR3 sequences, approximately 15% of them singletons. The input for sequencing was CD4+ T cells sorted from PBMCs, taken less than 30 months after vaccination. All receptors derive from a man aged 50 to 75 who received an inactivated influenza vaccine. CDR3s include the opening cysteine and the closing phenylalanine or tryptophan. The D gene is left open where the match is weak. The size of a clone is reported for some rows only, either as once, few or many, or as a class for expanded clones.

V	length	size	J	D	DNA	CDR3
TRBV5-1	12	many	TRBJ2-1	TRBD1	TGCGCCAGCAGCCCCGGACAGGGCATTCAGTTCTTC	CASSPGQGIQFF
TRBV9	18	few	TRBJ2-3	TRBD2	TGTGCCAGCAGCGTAGGGACCCTAGCGGGAGCTGGCACAGATACGCAGTATTTT	CASSVGTLAGAGTDTQYF
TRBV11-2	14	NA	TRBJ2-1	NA	TGTGCCAGCAGGACAGTTTCCCCCTACAATGAGCAGTTCTTC	CASRTVSPYNEQFF
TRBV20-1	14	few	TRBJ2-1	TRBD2	TGCAGTGCTAGGTCCTTCCGGGGGGGCGATGAGCAGTTCTTC	CSARSFRGGDEQFF
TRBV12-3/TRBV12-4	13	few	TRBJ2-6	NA	TGTGCCAGCAGTTTGGGCGGGGCCAACGTCCTGACTTTC	CASSLGGANVLTF
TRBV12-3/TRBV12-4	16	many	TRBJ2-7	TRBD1	TGTGCCAGCAGTTTAAGAATGGGACAGGGTCCCTACGAGCAGTACTTC	CASSLRMGQGPYEQYF
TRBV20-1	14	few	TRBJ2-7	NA	TGCAGTGCTAGTGTCGCGGGAAACTCCTACGAGCAGTACTTC	CSASVAGNSYEQYF
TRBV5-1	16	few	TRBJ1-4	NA	TGCGCCAGCAGCTTAGGGTCGGCAGCAACTAATGAAAAACTGTTTTTT	CASSLGSAATNEKLFF
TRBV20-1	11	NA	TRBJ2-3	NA	TGCAGTGCTAGAGAGGCAGATACGCAGTATTTT	CSAREADTQYF
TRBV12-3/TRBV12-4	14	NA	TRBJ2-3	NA	TGTGCCAGCAGTTTGGGGAGCGCCCCAGATACGCAGTATTTT	CASSLGSAPDTQYF
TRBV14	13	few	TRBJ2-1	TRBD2	TGTGCCAGCAGCCAAAACGGGGGGTTTGAGCAGTTCTTC	CASSQNGGFEQFF
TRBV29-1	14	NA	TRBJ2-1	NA	TGCAGCGTCGTGGACGCGGGTCAGGGCAATGAGCAGTTCTTC	CSVVDAGQGNEQFF
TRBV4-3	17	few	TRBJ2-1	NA	TGCGCCAGCAGCCAAGATGTATGGGCAGGGTCTGACAATGAGCAGTTCTTC	CASSQDVWAGSDNEQFF
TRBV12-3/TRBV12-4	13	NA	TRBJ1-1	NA	TGTGCCAGCACCAGATCTAGGAACACTGAAGCTTTCTTT	CASTRSRNTEAFF
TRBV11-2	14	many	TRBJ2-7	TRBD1	TGTGCCAGCAGCCAGACAGGGCCCCGGGGCGAGCAGTACTTC	CASSQTGPRGEQYF
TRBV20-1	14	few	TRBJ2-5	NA	TGCAGTGCTAGACTAGGTGGTTCACGCGAGACCCAGTACTTC	CSARLGGSRETQYF
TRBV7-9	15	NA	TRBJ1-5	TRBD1	TGTGCCAGCAGCCGCGGGACAGGTAGCAATCAGCCCCAGCATTTT	CASSRGTGSNQPQHF
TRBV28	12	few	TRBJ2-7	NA	TGTGCCAGCAGTCAATTGGAGTACGAGCAGTACTTC	CASSQLEYEQYF
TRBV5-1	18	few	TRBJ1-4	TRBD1	TGCGCCAGCAGCTGGGGCCCGGGACAGGGGCGCACTAATGAAAAACTGTTTTTT	CASSWGPGQGRTNEKLFF
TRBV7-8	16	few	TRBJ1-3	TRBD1	TGTGCCAGCAGCACCCAGACAGGGCGCTCTGGAAACACCATATATTTT	CASSTQTGRSGNTIYF
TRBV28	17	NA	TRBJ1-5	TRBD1	TGTGCCAGCAGCACCCAGGGACAGGGGGGCTTGAATCAGCCCCAGCATTTT	CASSTQGQGGLNQPQHF
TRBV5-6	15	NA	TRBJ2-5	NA	TGTGCCAGCAGCTTGGCCGGCGTGAGGGGGGAGACCCAGTACTTC	CASSLAGVRGETQYF
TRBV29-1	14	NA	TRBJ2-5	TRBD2	TGCAGCGTTGAACAGCGGGGGGTAGGAGAGACCCAGTACTTC	CSVEQRGVGETQYF
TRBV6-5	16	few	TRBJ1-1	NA	TGTGCCAGCAGTTATGAATTTGGGTATAAGGACACTGAAGCTTTCTTT	CASSYEFGYKDTEAFF
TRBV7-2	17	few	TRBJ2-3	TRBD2	TGTGCCAGCAGCCTCGGGACTAGCGGGGGGGCCACAGATACGCAGTATTTT	CASSLGTSGGATDTQYF
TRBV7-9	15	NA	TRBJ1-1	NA	TGTGCCAGCAGCTTAAGCTTAAGATCCCAACATGAAGCTTTCTTT	CASSLSLRSQHEAFF
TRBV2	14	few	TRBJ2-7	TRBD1	TGTGCCAGCAGTGCAAGGACAGGGGGGTACGAGCAGTACTTC	CASSARTGGYEQYF
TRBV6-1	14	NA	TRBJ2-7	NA	TGTGCCAGCAGTGAAGCCAGTTTCTCCTACGAGCAGTACTTC	CASSEASFSYEQYF